Listed below are T cell receptor beta chains from one sample, sequenced in a study of blood T cell repertoires in COVID-19. The data were produced by immunoSEQ multiplex PCR, yet TCRdb's version contains in-frame clones alone and is incomplete. The table records fewer than 500,000 clones, 86% of them present only once. The specimen was peripheral blood. These receptors all stem from a woman aged 25 to 39 with active or convalescent COVID-19. The CDR3 runs from the conserved cysteine through the conserved F or W.

v_call	j_call	cdr3_aa
TRBV4-1	TRBJ2-3	CASSNPLAGAVDTQYF
TRBV2	TRBJ2-7	CATTVEQGAYEQYF
TRBV25-1	TRBJ2-7	CASSDLPQGGHQYF
TRBV6-1	TRBJ1-5	CASSEIGQQPQHF
TRBV5-1	TRBJ2-5	CASSLDAGGGTQYF
TRBV6-5	TRBJ2-2	CASTPPGGAGELFF
TRBV27	TRBJ2-2	CASSLSLAATGELFF
TRBV9	TRBJ1-1	CASSVRAENTEAFF
TRBV19	TRBJ2-1	CASSPGEQGNEQFF
TRBV5-1	TRBJ2-3	CEPPGGTSTDTQYF
TRBV4-2	TRBJ2-3	CATRTSGGFTDTQYF
TRBV3-1/TRBV3-2	TRBJ2-1	CASSQEVGAPKLNEQFF
TRBV19	TRBJ1-2	CASKTGIFNYGYTF
TRBV4-1	TRBJ2-1	CASSQESLAGNDEQFF
TRBV2	TRBJ2-7	CASSESISYEQYF
TRBV2	TRBJ1-5	CASSVIQGWQPQHF
TRBV27	TRBJ1-5	CASSLSRQGYNQPQHF
TRBV4-1	TRBJ1-1	CASSPVLNTEAFF
TRBV6-1	TRBJ1-2	CASSDRGISYGYTF
TRBV11-2	TRBJ2-1	CASSLGGLAGGPYNEQFF
TRBV12-3/TRBV12-4	TRBJ2-2	CASSRLATGELFF
TRBV21-1	TRBJ1-1	CASNTTRATEAFF
TRBV5-1	TRBJ2-7	CASSLTILATSSYEQYF
TRBV10-3	TRBJ2-3	CAISDSAGGLSTLDTQYF
TRBV4-1	TRBJ2-3	CASSQVSASGTDTQYF
TRBV2	TRBJ1-4	CASSQQGVTNEKLFF
TRBV30	TRBJ1-3	CAWSQGSGNTIYF
TRBV3-1/TRBV3-2	TRBJ2-7	CASSPGLADSYEQYF
TRBV19	TRBJ1-2	CASTRDRYYGYTF
TRBV27	TRBJ2-3	CASRGQTGYTDTQYF
TRBV6-4	TRBJ2-7	CASTSPLPYEQYF
TRBV6-5	TRBJ1-1	CASIRTGSGNTEAFF
TRBV5-4	TRBJ2-3	CASSLESGDTDTQYF
TRBV7-9	TRBJ2-7	CASSLVGQGAYEQYF
TRBV5-1	TRBJ1-1	CASSLYRDGGVTEAFF
TRBV30	TRBJ1-1	CAWSGQILNTEAFF
TRBV5-1	TRBJ2-3	CASRRGGTDTQYF
TRBV7-7	TRBJ2-3	CAKVLAGADTQYF
TRBV3-1/TRBV3-2	TRBJ2-3	CASSQRPGRLAGTDTQYF
TRBV7-9	TRBJ1-1	CASSGPDREAFF
TRBV19	TRBJ2-2	CASRLGGVAGELFF
TRBV9	TRBJ2-7	CASSTGQGPREQYF
TRBV4-2	TRBJ2-3	CASSQDFAITDTQYF
TRBV5-1	TRBJ2-7	CASSYGTSGRAPYEQYF
TRBV11-3	TRBJ2-2	CASSPHGGAGELFF
TRBV6-5	TRBJ2-7	CASSYGGRGAAYEQYF
TRBV19	TRBJ1-1	CASSIDRQAEAFF
TRBV27	TRBJ2-7	CASARAGGPKEQYF
TRBV5-6	TRBJ1-6	CASSWDRGSSPLHF
TRBV11-3	TRBJ2-1	CASSPEAGAQFF
TRBV7-6	TRBJ2-7	CASSLDYGGLSYEQYF
TRBV11-2	TRBJ2-3	CASSSMGTSLLEGTDTQYF
TRBV19	TRBJ1-5	CASKMGRFNQPQHF
TRBV18	TRBJ2-5	CASSPPAGRETQYF
TRBV6-5	TRBJ1-4	CASQGRANEKLFF
TRBV7-2	TRBJ1-2	CASSLGWGEHYGYTF
TRBV6-5	TRBJ2-7	CASSYAEGALLEQYF
TRBV14	TRBJ1-1	CASSQVGTGGSVNTEAFF
TRBV6-5	TRBJ1-2	CASSSDRGRFYGYTF
TRBV2	TRBJ1-2	CASSQTGLGYGYTF